This TCR beta chain originates from a study of T cell responses to AZD1222 COVID-19 vaccine. Findings of the study overall: Reports say nearly half of spike-specific TCRs go after unmutated variant regions. In a largely white British group with more females than males, clonal diversity was possibly underestimated.

The data were produced by immunoSEQ multiplex PCR, yet TCRdb's version contains in-frame clones alone and is incomplete. Counted here are 150,000 to 200,000 clones, 85% to 95% occurring once; the ten biggest clones make up around 1.6%. Points on this clone: The target antigen is unknown.

With 5 bases clipped from V and 7 bases from J, the junction kept 4 bases outside the gene matches. This CDR3 has 15 amino acids. The germline V gene has CDR1 MNHEY and CDR2 SVGEGT. The origin of this receptor is an adult who received the AZD1222 COVID-19 vaccine. This chain connects TRBV6-2 or TRBV6-3 to TRBJ2-3; TRBD2 matches at 15 bases. Material: peripheral blood, obtained 28 days after the second AZD1222 dose. CDR3 in DNA: TGTGCCAGCAGTGGACTAGCGGGGGGGCCAAATACGCAGTATTTT. This codes for CASSGLAGGPNTQYF.